This T cell receptor (beta chain) emerged from a study of blood T cell repertoires in COVID-19. Study details: The study drew acute and convalescent COVID-19 samples from the United States, Italy and Spain.

With V trimmed by 1 base and J by 2 bases, 11 bases remained unmatched. Germline V lookup: CDR1 LGHNA, CDR2 YNFKEQ. There are 20 residues in the CDR3. The Seattle patients joined while their infection was active and were tracked longitudinally afterward. Sequenced by immunoSEQ multiplex PCR; TCRdb stores in-frame clones only, minus some. The repertoire holds under 300,000 clones, with roughly 89% as singletons. The chain employs TRBV4-2 and TRBJ1-4, with 12 positions matching TRBD1. The sequence was obtained from a woman between 55 and 75 years old with COVID-19, enrolled during active disease. Sequences were obtained from peripheral blood. This chain's CDR3 is CASSQVLGQGARSTNEKLFF. Here the CDR3 DNA reads TGTGCCAGCAGCCAAGTACTGGGACAGGGGGCTCGATCGACTAATGAAAAACTGTTTTTT.